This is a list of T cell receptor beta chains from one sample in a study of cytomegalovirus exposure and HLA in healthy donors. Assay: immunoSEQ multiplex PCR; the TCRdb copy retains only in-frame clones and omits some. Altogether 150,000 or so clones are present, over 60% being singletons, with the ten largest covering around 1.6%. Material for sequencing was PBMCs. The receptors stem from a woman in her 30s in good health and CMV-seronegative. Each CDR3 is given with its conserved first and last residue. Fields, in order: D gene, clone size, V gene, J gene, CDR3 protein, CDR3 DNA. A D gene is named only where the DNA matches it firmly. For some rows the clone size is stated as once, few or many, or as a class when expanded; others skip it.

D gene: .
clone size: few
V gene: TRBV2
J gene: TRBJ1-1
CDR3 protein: CASKVVGENTEAFF
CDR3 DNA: TGTGCCAGCAAAGTGGTCGGAGAGAACACTGAAGCTTTCTTT

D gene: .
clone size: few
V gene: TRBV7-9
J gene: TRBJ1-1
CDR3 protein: CSSSLGSGTEAFF
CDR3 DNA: TGTTCCAGCAGCTTAGGATCGGGCACTGAAGCTTTCTTT

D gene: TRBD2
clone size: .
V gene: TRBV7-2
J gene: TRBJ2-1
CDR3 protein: CASSFTSVGNNEQFF
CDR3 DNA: TGTGCCAGCAGCTTTACTAGCGTGGGGAACAATGAGCAGTTCTTC

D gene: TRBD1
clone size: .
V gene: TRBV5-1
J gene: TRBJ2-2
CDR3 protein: CASLRDRAPGELFF
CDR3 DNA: TGCGCCAGCTTGAGGGACAGGGCCCCCGGGGAGCTGTTTTTT

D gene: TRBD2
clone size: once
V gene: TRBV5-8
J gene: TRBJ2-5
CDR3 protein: CASSPRGLAVQETQYF
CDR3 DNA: TGTGCCAGCAGCCCTCGAGGGCTAGCGGTACAAGAGACCCAGTACTTC

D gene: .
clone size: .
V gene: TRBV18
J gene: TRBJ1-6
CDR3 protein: CASSPSGDSPLHF
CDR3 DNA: TGTGCCAGCTCACCCTCCGGGGATTCACCCCTCCACTTT

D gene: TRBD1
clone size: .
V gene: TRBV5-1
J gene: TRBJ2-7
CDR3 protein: CASSPTGFNEQYF
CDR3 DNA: TGCGCCAGCAGCCCGACAGGGTTCAACGAGCAGTACTTC

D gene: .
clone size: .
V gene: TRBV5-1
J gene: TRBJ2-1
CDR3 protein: CASSFTGSNEQFF
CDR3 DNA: TGCGCCAGCAGCTTCACAGGGAGCAATGAGCAGTTCTTC

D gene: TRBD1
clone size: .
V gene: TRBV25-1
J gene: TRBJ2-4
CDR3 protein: CASSLTGTGTGIQYF
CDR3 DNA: TGTGCCAGCAGTCTAACCGGGACAGGGACGGGCATTCAGTACTTC

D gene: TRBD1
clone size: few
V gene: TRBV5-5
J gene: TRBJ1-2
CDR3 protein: CASKLVGTVYGYTF
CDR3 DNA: TGTGCCAGCAAGCTCGTAGGGACAGTCTATGGCTACACCTTC

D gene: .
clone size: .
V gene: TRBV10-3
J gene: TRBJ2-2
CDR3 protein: CAISESHNTGELFF
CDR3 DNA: TGTGCCATCAGTGAGTCCCATAACACCGGGGAGCTGTTTTTT

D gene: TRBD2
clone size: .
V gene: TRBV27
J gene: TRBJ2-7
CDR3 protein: CASSPSLAENSYEQYF
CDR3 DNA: TGTGCCAGCAGTCCCTCACTAGCGGAGAACTCCTACGAGCAGTACTTC

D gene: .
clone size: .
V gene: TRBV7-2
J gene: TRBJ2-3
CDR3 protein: CASSLVGVPQYF
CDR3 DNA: TGTGCCAGCAGCTTAGTAGGGGTCCCGCAGTATTTT

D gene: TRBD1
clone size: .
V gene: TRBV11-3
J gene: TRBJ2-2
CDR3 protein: CASSARDRDTGELFF
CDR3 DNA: TGTGCCAGCAGCGCCCGGGACAGGGACACCGGGGAGCTGTTTTTT

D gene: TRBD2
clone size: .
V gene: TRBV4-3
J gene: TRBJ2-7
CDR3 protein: CASSQERFSGRVSNEQYF
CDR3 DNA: TGCGCCAGCAGCCAAGAGCGTTTCAGCGGGAGGGTTTCCAACGAGCAGTACTTC

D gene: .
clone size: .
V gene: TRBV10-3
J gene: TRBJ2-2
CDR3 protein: CAIREKDFHPGELFF
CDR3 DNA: TGTGCCATCAGGGAGAAAGACTTCCACCCCGGGGAGCTGTTTTTT

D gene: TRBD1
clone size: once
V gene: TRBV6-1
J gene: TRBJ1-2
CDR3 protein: CASSEASTHRGAYGYPF
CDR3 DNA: TGTGCCAGCAGTGAAGCGTCCACACACAGGGGTGCCTATGGCTACCCCTTC

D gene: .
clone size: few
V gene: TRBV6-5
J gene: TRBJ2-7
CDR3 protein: CASSYSIGEASYEQYF
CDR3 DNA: TGTGCCAGCAGTTACTCGATTGGGGAGGCCTCCTACGAGCAGTACTTC

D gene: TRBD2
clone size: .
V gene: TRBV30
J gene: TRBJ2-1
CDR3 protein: CAWSVRGGGYNEQFF
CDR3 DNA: TGTGCCTGGAGTGTACGTGGGGGAGGGTACAATGAGCAGTTCTTC

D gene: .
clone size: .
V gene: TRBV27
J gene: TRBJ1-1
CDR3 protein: CASSLGRQGRLHTEAFF
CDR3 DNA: TGTGCCAGCAGTTTAGGACGGCAAGGGAGACTGCACACTGAAGCTTTCTTT

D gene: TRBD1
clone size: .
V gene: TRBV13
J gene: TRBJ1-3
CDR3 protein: CASTGTGGFGNTIYF
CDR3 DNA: TGTGCCAGCACCGGGACAGGGGGCTTCGGAAACACCATATATTTT

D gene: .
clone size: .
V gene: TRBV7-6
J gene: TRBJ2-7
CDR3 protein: CASSWDTFGEQYF
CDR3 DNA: TGTGCCAGCAGCTGGGACACCTTCGGCGAGCAGTACTTC

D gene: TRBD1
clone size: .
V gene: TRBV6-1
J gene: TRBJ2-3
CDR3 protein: CASGQGAYTQYF
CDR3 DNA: TGTGCCAGCGGACAGGGGGCATATACGCAGTATTTT

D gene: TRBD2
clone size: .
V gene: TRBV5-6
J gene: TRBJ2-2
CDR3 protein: CASSFLTSHGELFF
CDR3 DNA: TGTGCCAGCAGCTTTCTGACTAGCCACGGGGAGCTGTTTTTT

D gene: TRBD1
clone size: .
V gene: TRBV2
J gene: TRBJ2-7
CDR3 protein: CASSGDSYEQYF
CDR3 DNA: TGTGCCAGCAGCGGGGACAGCTACGAGCAGTACTTC

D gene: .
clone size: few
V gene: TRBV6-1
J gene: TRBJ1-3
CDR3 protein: CASSESRDSGNTIYF
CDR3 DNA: TGTGCCAGCAGTGAGAGCAGGGATTCTGGAAACACCATATATTTT

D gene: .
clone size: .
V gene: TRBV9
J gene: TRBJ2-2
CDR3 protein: CASSVEGAFTGELFF
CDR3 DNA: TGTGCCAGCAGCGTAGAAGGGGCTTTCACCGGGGAGCTGTTTTTT